This is a list of T cell receptor beta chains from one sample in a study of beta chain features in type 1 diabetes. Profiling relied on immunoSEQ multiplex PCR, and the TCRdb table lists in-frame clones only, not all of them. Of 630,000 or so clones listed, more than 12% are singletons. The source material was naive CD4+ T cells from blood. All receptors come from a man younger than 35 with type 1 diabetes. Each CDR3 is given with its conserved first and last residue. The D gene is left open where the match is weak. Not all rows give a size; the values are once, few, many and, for expanded clones, a class.

j_call	d_call	clone_size	v_call	cdr3_nt	cdr3_aa
TRBJ2-7	NA	few	TRBV6-1	TGTGCCAGCAGTCCCGGACATTGGGACGAGCAGTACTTC	CASSPGHWDEQYF
TRBJ2-2	TRBD2	few	TRBV30	TGTGCCTGGAGTCCGCTTACTAGCGGGGCCGGGGAGCTGTTTTTT	CAWSPLTSGAGELFF
TRBJ2-1	NA	NA	TRBV28	TGTGCCAGCAGGTCCACGGGGTATGAGCAGTTCTTC	CASRSTGYEQFF
TRBJ1-5	NA	few	TRBV15	TGTGCCACCAGCGGGGGACGGGTGACGGGGCCCCAGCATTTT	CATSGGRVTGPQHF
TRBJ1-1	NA	NA	TRBV30	TGTGCCTGGAGTGTCGACAGTAGGCACCGAGCGACTGAAGCTTTCTTT	CAWSVDSRHRATEAFF
TRBJ1-1	NA	NA	TRBV5-1	TGCGCCAGCAGCTTCGATGGGAACACTGAAGCTTTCTTT	CASSFDGNTEAFF
TRBJ2-5	NA	few	TRBV20-1	TGCAGCGCAACAGACCAAGAGACCCAGTACTTC	CSATDQETQYF
TRBJ2-5	NA	NA	TRBV2	TGTGCCAGCAGCGCTGCGTGGGAGACCCAGTACTTC	CASSAAWETQYF
TRBJ2-1	NA	few	TRBV5-1	TGCGCCAGCAGCCCCGGACAGAGCTCCTACAATGAGCAGTTCTTC	CASSPGQSSYNEQFF
TRBJ1-5	TRBD1	NA	TRBV9	TGTGCCAGCAGCGTAGGACAGGGGATAAATCAGCCCCAGCATTTT	CASSVGQGINQPQHF
TRBJ2-7	TRBD2	NA	TRBV4-1	TGCGCCAGCAGCCGCTTACCGGGACTAGCGAGTTACGAGCAGTACTTC	CASSRLPGLASYEQYF
TRBJ1-4	NA	NA	TRBV5-1	TGCGCCAGCAGCTTGGAGGGGGTATTGGAAAAACTGTTTTTT	CASSLEGVLEKLFF
TRBJ2-3	NA	few	TRBV29-1	TGCAGCGTTGAACGTGGCGCGAGCACAGATACGCAGTATTTT	CSVERGASTDTQYF
TRBJ1-6	NA	NA	TRBV7-3	TGTGCCAGCAGCTTAACGTCACGTCATAATTCACCCCTCCACTTT	CASSLTSRHNSPLHF
TRBJ1-1	NA	NA	TRBV2	TGTGCCAGCACTGGGACTGAAGCTTTCTTT	CASTGTEAFF
TRBJ2-1	NA	few	TRBV5-1	TGCGCCAGCAGCTTTTCGGGCCCAGACAATGAGCAGTTCTTC	CASSFSGPDNEQFF
TRBJ2-4	NA	few	TRBV10-2	TGCGCCAGCAGTGTAGGTCTAAACCTAGCCAAAAACATTCAGTACTTC	CASSVGLNLAKNIQYF